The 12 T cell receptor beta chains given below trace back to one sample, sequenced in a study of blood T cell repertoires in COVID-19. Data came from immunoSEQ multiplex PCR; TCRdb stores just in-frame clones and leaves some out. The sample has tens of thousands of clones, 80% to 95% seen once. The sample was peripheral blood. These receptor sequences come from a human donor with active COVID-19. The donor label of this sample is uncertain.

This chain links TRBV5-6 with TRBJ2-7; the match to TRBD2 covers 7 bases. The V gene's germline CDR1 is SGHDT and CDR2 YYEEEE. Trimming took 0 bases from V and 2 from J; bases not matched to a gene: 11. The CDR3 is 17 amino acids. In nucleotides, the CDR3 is TGTGCCAGCAGCTTGGACCCCTTTAGGGGAGGGCCCTACGAGCAGTACTTC. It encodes CASSLDPFRGGPYEQYF.

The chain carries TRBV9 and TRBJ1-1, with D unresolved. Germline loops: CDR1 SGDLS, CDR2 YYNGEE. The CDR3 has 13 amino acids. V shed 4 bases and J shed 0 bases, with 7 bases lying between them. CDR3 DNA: TGTGCCAGCAGCTCAGGAATGAACACTGAAGCTTTCTTT. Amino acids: CASSSGMNTEAFF.

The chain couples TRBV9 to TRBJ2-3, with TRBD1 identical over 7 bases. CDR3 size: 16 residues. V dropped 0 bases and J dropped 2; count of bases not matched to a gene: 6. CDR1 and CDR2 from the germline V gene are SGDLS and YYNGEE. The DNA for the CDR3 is TGTGCCAGCAGCGTAGCCCCCGGACAGGCCACAGATACGCAGTATTTT. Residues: CASSVAPGQATDTQYF.

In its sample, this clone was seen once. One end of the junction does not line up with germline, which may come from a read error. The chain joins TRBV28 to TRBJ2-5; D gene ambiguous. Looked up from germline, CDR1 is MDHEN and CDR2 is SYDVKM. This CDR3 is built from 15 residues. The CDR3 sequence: CASRGTTLFQETQYF. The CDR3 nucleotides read TGTGCCAGCAGAGGAACTACCCTTTTCCAAGAAACCCAGTACTTC. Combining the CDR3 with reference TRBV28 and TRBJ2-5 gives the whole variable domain DVKVTQSSRYLVKRTGEKVFLECVQDMDHENMFWYRQDPGLGLRLIYFSYDVKMKEKGDIPEGYSVSREKKERFSLILESASTNQTSMYLCASRGTTLFQETQYFGPGTRLLVL.

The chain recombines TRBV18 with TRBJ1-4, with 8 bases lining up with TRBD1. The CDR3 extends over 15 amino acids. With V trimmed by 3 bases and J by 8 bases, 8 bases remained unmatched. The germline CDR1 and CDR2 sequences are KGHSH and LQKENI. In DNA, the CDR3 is TGTGCCAGCTCACCCTCGACAGGGGCCCGAGAAAAACTGTTTTTT. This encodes CASSPSTGAREKLFF.

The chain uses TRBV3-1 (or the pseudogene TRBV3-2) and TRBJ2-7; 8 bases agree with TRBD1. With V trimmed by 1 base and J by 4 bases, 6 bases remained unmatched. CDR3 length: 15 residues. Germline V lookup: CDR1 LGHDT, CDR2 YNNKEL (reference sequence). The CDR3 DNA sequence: TGTGCCAGCAGCCAAGGTGCAGGGGGCAGGTACGAGCAGTACTTC. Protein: CASSQGAGGRYEQYF.

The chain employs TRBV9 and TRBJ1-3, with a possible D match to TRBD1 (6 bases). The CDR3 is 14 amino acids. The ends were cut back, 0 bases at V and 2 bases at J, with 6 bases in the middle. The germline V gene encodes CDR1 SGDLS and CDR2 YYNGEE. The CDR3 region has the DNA TGTGCCAGCAGCGTAGCAGGGGCTGGAAACACCATATATTTT. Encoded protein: CASSVAGAGNTIYF. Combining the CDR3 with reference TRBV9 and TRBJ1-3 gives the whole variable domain DSGVTQTPKHLITATGQRVTLRCSPRSGDLSVYWYQQSLDQGLQFLIQYYNGEERAKGNILERFSAQQFPDLHSELNLSSLELGDSALYFCASSVAGAGNTIYFGEGSWLTVV.

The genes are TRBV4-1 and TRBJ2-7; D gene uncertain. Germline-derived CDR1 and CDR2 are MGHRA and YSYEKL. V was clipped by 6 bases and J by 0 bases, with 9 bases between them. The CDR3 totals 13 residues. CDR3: CASRPIDSYEQYF. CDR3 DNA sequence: TGCGCCAGCAGACCAATAGACTCCTACGAGCAGTACTTC.

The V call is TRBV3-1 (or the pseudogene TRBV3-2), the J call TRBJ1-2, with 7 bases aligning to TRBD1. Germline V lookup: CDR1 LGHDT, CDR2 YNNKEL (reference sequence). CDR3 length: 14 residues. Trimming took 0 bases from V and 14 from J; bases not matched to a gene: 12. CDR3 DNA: TGTGCCAGCAGCCAAGACACCCAGGGGGAGGCAGATACCTTC. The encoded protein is CASSQDTQGEADTF.

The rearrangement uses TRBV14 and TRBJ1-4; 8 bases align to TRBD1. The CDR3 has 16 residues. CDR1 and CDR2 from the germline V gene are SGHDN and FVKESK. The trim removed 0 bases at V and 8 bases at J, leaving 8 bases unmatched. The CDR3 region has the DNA TGTGCCAGCAGCCAAGATCAGACAGGGGTCCGCGAAAAACTGTTTTTT. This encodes CASSQDQTGVREKLFF.

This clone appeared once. The CDR3 is CASSLVSGTEDGYTF. Here the CDR3 DNA reads TGTGCCAGCAGTTTAGTCTCCGGGACAGAGGATGGCTACACCTTC. The chain recombines TRBV28 with TRBJ1-2; TRBD1 matches 7 bases. J lost 6 bases, V lost 2 bases, and 9 bases had no gene match. CDR3 length equals 15 residues. Germline V gene data show CDR1 as MDHEN and CDR2 as SYDVKM.

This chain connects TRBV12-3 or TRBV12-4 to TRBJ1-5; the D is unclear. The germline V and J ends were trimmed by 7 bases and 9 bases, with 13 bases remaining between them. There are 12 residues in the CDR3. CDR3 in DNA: TGTGCCAGCACGACTGCATTGGGGCCCCAGCATTTT. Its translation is CASTTALGPQHF.